These 8 T cell receptor beta chains were all obtained from the same sample, sequenced in a study of blood T cells in healthy people across ages. Alongside a J-beta primer mix, a sample-barcoded 5' primer served in a second PCR lasting roughly 6 to 11 cycles. TCRdb analysed the 5' RACE reads with MiXCR anew, one entry per CDR3 protein. The repertoire holds about 1.1 million distinct CDR3 sequences, with approximately 38% as singletons. Material for sequencing was blood. The receptors originated from a man younger than 35 in good health.

This clonotype was detected a few times. The chain couples TRBV29-1 to TRBJ2-1; perhaps TRBD1 as D (5 bases). V lost 4 bases and J lost 6, with 19 bases in between. This CDR3 region has 15 residues. In germline, CDR1 is SQVTM, CDR2 ANQGSEA. DNA for the CDR3: TGCAGCGTTGTCTGGGTCCGGCAGGGTGGCAATGAGCAGTTCTTC. Translating it yields CSVVWVRQGGNEQFF.

V is TRBV20-1 and J is TRBJ2-3, with TRBD2 matching over 7 bases. Trimming took 6 bases from V and 0 from J; bases not matched to a gene: 9. From germline, CDR1 is DFQATT and CDR2 SNEGSKA (reference sequence). The CDR3 consists of 15 residues. The DNA of the CDR3 is TGCAGTGCACCACCCCCGGGACTAAGCACAGATACGCAGTATTTT. It specifies CSAPPPGLSTDTQYF.

This clonotype was picked up a small number of times. This sequence joins TRBV12-3 or TRBV12-4 and TRBJ2-1; TRBD2 matches at 9 bases. V was pared by 4 bases and J by 11 bases, with 6 bases of the junction left unmatched. The CDR3 spans 13 residues. CDR3 coding DNA: TGTGCCAGCAGTTCCTCCCTAGCGGGGAAGCAGTTCTTC. It codes for CASSSSLAGKQFF.

The chain uses TRBV27 and TRBJ2-5; 9 positions agree with TRBD1. There are 15 residues in the CDR3. Germline V gene data show CDR1 as MNHEY and CDR2 as SMNVEV (reference sequence). Trimming at V came to 3 bases and at J to 5 bases, leaving 7 bases not matched to a gene. The CDR3 loop reads CASSFGTGKRETQYF. In DNA, the CDR3 is TGTGCCAGCAGTTTTGGGACAGGGAAAAGGGAGACCCAGTACTTC.

J is TRBJ2-4 and V is TRBV27; D gene uncertain. The V gene lost 0 bases and the J gene lost 0 bases, with 9 bases spanning the gap. Germline V gene data show CDR1 as MNHEY and CDR2 as SMNVEV (reference sequence). The CDR3 totals 16 residues. This chain's CDR3 is CASSLSRYLAKNIQYF. DNA for the CDR3: TGTGCCAGCAGTTTATCCCGATATCTAGCCAAAAACATTCAGTACTTC.

This rearrangement joins TRBV6-4 to TRBJ2-4; the D is unclear. The germline V and J ends were trimmed by 0 bases and 0 bases, with 6 bases remaining between them. This CDR3 has 15 amino acids. Germline CDR1 is MRHNA and CDR2 is SNTAGT. In DNA form, the CDR3 reads TGTGCCAGCAGTGACTCCAGCATAGCCAAAAACATTCAGTACTTC. It encodes CASSDSSIAKNIQYF.

The chain carries TRBV7-2 and TRBJ2-2; 9 bases align to TRBD1. Germline V gene sequence: CDR1 SGHTA, CDR2 FQGNSA. Trimming at V came to 4 bases and at J to 4 bases, leaving 10 bases not matched to a gene. This CDR3 is 17 amino acids long. In DNA form, the CDR3 reads TGTGCCAGCAGCTCCGGGACAGGGATCAGAGGCACCGGGGAGCTGTTTTTT. It is translated as CASSSGTGIRGTGELFF.

This clonotype showed up just a few times. This rearrangement joins TRBV11-2 to TRBJ1-1, with 8 bases matching TRBD1. CDR3 size: 16 residues. Unmatched junction bases numbered 13, after V lost 4 bases and J lost 6 bases. Germline assignment: CDR1 SGHAT and CDR2 FQNNGV. Written as DNA, the CDR3 is TGTGCCAGCAGCTCGGTTTACAGGGGGAGAGGTTCTGAAGCTTTCTTT. As protein: CASSSVYRGRGSEAFF.